The clone carrying this T cell receptor beta chain was detected once. The data were taken from a study of shared clonotypes between healthy human individuals. How the authors handled the data: ImmunoSEQ junction-only sequences lacked quality scores, so their filtering differed. TCRdb's copy holds only in-frame clones and misses some; the assay was immunoSEQ multiplex PCR. Clone size and V and J calls were adopted from that table, with D and trimming inferred from the DNA. The table shows 1,400,000 or so clones, with approximately 98.5% occurring only once. Trimming cost V 0 bases and J 6 bases, with 10 bases left between them. The CDR3 runs to 14 residues. The germline V gene has CDR1 KGHSH and CDR2 LQKENI. HIV-negative, healthy adults without recent acute infections or vaccinations were the donors. From CD4+ cells came CD45RA+ naive and CD45RA-negative memory subsets.

The receptor comes from a man in his thirties or forties in good health. Specimen: naive CD4+ T cells sorted from blood. Subset of the sample: CD45RA+ positively selected. The chain carries TRBV18 and TRBJ2-3; maybe TRBD1 (6 bases). CDR3 nucleotides: TGTGCCAGCTCACCACCGGGAAGGGGGGATACGCAGTATTTT. The encoded protein is CASSPPGRGDTQYF.